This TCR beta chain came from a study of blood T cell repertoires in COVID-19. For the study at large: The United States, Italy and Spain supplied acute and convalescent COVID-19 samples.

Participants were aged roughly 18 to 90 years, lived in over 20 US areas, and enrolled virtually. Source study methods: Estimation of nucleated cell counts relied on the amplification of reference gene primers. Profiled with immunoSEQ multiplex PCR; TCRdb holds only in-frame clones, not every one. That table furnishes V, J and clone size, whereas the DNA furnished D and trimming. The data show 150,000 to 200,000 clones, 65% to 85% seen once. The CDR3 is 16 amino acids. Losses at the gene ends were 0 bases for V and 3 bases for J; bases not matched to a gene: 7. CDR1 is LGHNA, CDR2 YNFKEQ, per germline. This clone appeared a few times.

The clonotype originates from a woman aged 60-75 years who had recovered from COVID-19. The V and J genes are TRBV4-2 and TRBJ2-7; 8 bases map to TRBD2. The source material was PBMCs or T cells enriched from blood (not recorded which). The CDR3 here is CASSQESGGLVYEQYF. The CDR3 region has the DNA TGTGCCAGCAGCCAAGAATCGGGAGGGCTCGTCTACGAGCAGTACTTC.